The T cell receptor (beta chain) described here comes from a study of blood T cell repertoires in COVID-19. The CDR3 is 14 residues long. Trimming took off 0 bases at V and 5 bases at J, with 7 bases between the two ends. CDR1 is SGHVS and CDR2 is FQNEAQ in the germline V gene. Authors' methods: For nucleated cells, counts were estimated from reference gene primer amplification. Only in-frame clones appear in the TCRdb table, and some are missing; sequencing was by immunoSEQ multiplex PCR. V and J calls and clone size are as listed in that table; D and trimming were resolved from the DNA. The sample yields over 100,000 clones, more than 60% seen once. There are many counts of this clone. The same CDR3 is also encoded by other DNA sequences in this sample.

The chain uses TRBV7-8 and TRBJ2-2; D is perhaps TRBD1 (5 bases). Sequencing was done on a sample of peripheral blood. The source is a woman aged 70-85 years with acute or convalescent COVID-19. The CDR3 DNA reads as TGTGCCAGCAGCTTAGCCCAGGGAACCGGGGAGCTGTTTTTT. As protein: CASSLAQGTGELFF.